This TCR beta chain was sequenced for a study of tumor-infiltrating lymphocytes in primary liver carcinoma. Study information: Recorded tumor stage was T1-T3 N0M0, with diameters of roughly 4.2 to 10 cm.

Germline assignment: CDR1 MDHEN and CDR2 SYDVKM. The CDR3 extends over 15 amino acids. Study-wide results and caveats: Tumor-blood pairs (like tumor-adjacent pairs) overlapped less than tumor region pairs did.

RNA was extracted from whole blood without cell sorting, alongside germline DNA. From 450 to 600 ng total RNA, TCR beta cDNA was generated with a primer in the constant region. Slightly modified ARM-PCR with three nested multiplex PCR rounds yielded TCR beta libraries. The first two PCR rounds used TRBV1-TRBV30 forward primers with a C-beta reverse primer, 9 to 11 cycles each. TCRdb fed the multiplex PCR reads into MiXCR, producing one record per CDR3 protein. Counted here are roughly 330,000 distinct CDR3 sequences, less than 70% occurring once; the ten biggest clones make up 5% to 6.5%. Concerning this clonotype: Its antigen is unidentified. Germline and junction disagree at one end, which may indicate a read error.

The chain combines TRBV28 with TRBJ2-7; either TRBD1 or TRBD2 may supply D (7 bases each). This sequence originates from a man between 35 and 55 years old with primary liver carcinoma and hepatitis B virus infection. Specimen: peripheral blood. DNA for the CDR3: TGTGCCAGCAGGCCAGGGGGAGCGGGGCCCTACGAGCAGTGCTTC. Protein: CASRPGGAGPYEQCF.